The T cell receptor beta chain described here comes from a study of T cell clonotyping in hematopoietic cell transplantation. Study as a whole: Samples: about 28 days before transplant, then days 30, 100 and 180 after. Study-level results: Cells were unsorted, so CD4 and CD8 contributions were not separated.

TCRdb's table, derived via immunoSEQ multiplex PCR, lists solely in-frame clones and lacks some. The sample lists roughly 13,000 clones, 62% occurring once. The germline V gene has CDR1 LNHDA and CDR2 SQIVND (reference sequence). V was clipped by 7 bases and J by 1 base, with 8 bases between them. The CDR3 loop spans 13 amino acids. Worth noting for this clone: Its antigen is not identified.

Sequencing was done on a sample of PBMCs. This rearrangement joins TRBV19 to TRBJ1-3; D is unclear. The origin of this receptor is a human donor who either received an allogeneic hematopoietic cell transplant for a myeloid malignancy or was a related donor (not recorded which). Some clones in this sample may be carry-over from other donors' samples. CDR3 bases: TGTGCCAGTACTTTCGGGTCTGGAAACACCATATATTTT. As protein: CASTFGSGNTIYF.